The 10 T cell receptor beta chains listed next were all sequenced from one sample in a study of shared clonotypes between healthy human individuals (TCRdb year 2020). Library generation was performed with the immunoSEQ multiplex PCR assay. TCRdb mirrors the immuneACCESS table, restricted to in-frame sequences. Some clones are absent from its copies; in checked studies, under half trace to an unresolved V gene, and the reason for the others is unknown. The table for this sample lists hundreds of thousands of clones; 73% of them were counted only once. Of the sample, about 1.8% is held by the ten largest clones. Sequencing used memory CD4+ T cells sorted from blood. In light of the paper, this sample's cell subset or site label describes: CD45RA-negative fraction. Receptors originate from a woman younger than 45 in good health.

This chain links TRBV30 with TRBJ1-2; D uncertain. Germline-derived CDR1 and CDR2 are GTSNPN and SVGIG (reference sequence). V was cut by 2 bases and J by 6 bases, with 19 bases left in between. CDR3 length: 15 amino acids. CDR3 sequence (DNA): TGTGCCTGGAGTTTTGTCCCCCAGGCTATTGATGGCTACACCTTC. This translates into CAWSFVPQAIDGYTF.

The CDR3 DNA follows: TGTGCCAGCAGTGACAGATACACCGGGGAGCTGTTTTTT. Translation gives CASSDRYTGELFF. The gene calls are TRBV28 and TRBJ2-2; possible D gene TRBD1, 5 bases. Looked up from germline, CDR1 is MDHEN and CDR2 is SYDVKM. This CDR3 comprises 13 residues. The V gene lost 5 bases and the J gene lost 3 bases, with 7 bases spanning the gap.

There are many counts of this clone. This chain uses TRBV10-3 with TRBJ1-1; perhaps TRBD1 as D (6 bases). V lost 6 bases and J 3 bases, leaving 20 bases between the germline ends. Germline V gene data show CDR1 as ENHRY and CDR2 as SYGVKD. The CDR3 runs to 16 residues. The CDR3 coding sequence is TGTGCCATCAGCACGGGGGTTACAGGGTGGGACACTGAAGCTTTCTTT. It is translated as CAISTGVTGWDTEAFF.

The J gene is TRBJ2-5, the V gene TRBV9; TRBD1 agrees at 10 bases. V lost 7 bases, J lost 0 bases, and 18 bases stayed unmatched. Per germline, CDR1 SGDLS and CDR2 YYNGEE. The CDR3 is made up of 19 amino acids. DNA of the CDR3: TGTGCCAGCGTCCGGGGACCAAAACCGGGACAGGGGTACCAAGAGACCCAGTACTTC. Encoded protein: CASVRGPKPGQGYQETQYF.

This chain joins TRBV28 and TRBJ1-3; 12 positions agree with TRBD1. The CDR3 contains 16 residues. Trimming at V came to 5 bases and at J to 7 bases, leaving 9 bases not matched to a gene. Germline CDR1 is MDHEN and CDR2 is SYDVKM. CDR3 nucleotide sequence: TGTGCCAGCAGTCCCGGGACAGGGGGCTTTAGGAACACCATATATTTT. Its protein is CASSPGTGGFRNTIYF.

This sequence joins TRBV5-4 and TRBJ1-2, with no clear D. This CDR3 contains 15 residues. V was clipped by 5 bases and J by 6 bases, with 20 bases between them. Germline CDR1 SGHNT, CDR2 YYREEE (reference sequence). The CDR3 loop reads CASRSSNLRINGYTF. CDR3 sequence (DNA): TGTGCCAGCAGATCCAGTAATCTGAGGATTAATGGCTACACCTTC.

V usage is TRBV6-1 and J usage is TRBJ1-5; D gene ambiguous. Germline CDR1 and CDR2: MNHNS and SASEGT. This CDR3 is 15 amino acids long. V was clipped by 7 bases and J by 4 bases, with 17 bases between them. The CDR3 loop is CASKDKHTRNQPQHF. The CDR3, as DNA: TGTGCCAGCAAGGATAAACACACCAGAAATCAGCCCCAGCATTTT.

This clone was seen more than once but under ten times. The rearrangement joins TRBV2 to TRBJ1-2, with 9 bases matching TRBD1. Germline-derived CDR1 and CDR2 are SNHLY and FYNNEI. This CDR3 has 14 amino acids. The J segment lost 5 bases and the V segment lost 6 bases, leaving 7 bases of the junction unmatched. The CDR3 sequence: CASRGDRDSYGYTF. DNA for the CDR3: TGTGCCAGCAGGGGGGACAGGGACTCGTATGGCTACACCTTC.

This clone was observed at least ten times. The J gene is TRBJ1-5, the V gene TRBV6-5, with 10 bases lining up with TRBD1. The CDR3 loop spans 15 amino acids. CDR1 is MNHEY and CDR2 is SVGAGI in the germline V gene. The ends lost 6 bases at V and 1 base at J; junction bases unmatched: 3. The CDR3 is CASRDRGPSNQPQHF. CDR3 nucleotide sequence: TGTGCCAGCAGAGACAGGGGGCCGAGCAATCAGCCCCAGCATTTT.

V and J are TRBV5-5 and TRBJ1-1; the D gene is possibly TRBD1 (5 bases). The CDR3 length is 15 residues. The germline V gene encodes CDR1 SGHKS and CDR2 YYEKEE (reference sequence). V was clipped by 2 bases and J by 3 bases, with 14 bases between them. The CDR3 nucleotides are TGTGCCAGCAGCTTCACGACGGGGGAGGACACTGAAGCTTTCTTT. Its translation: CASSFTTGEDTEAFF.